The 27 T cell receptor beta chains below were found in one sample sequenced in a study of T cell responses to AZD1222 COVID-19 vaccine. Profiling relied on immunoSEQ multiplex PCR, and the TCRdb table lists in-frame clones only, not all of them. The data show about 150,000 clones, 85% to 95% seen once. This material consisted of peripheral blood, taken on day 0 of AZD1222 vaccination. Receptor source: an adult in good health.

V usage is TRBV29-1 and J usage is TRBJ1-2, with 7 nucleotides matching TRBD1. Germline CDR1 is SQVTM and CDR2 is ANQGSEA. The CDR3 extends over 13 amino acids. V trimming: 3 bases; J trimming: 4 bases; junction bases outside the gene matches: 5. The CDR3 region is CSVEKGASYGYTF. The CDR3, as DNA: TGCAGCGTTGAGAAGGGGGCAAGCTATGGCTACACCTTC.

This chain joins TRBV5-1 and TRBJ2-7, with 9 nucleotides matching TRBD2. The germline CDR1 and CDR2 sequences are SGHRS and YFSETQ. CDR3 size: 13 residues. The J segment lost 3 bases and the V segment lost 4 bases, leaving 2 bases of the junction unmatched. The CDR3 DNA sequence: TGCGCCAGCAGCCTAGCGGGGATCTACGAGCAGTACTTC. Protein product: CASSLAGIYEQYF. The complete variable domain, with remaining parts taken from reference TRBV5-1 and TRBJ2-7, reads KAGVTQTPRYLIKTRGQQVTLSCSPISGHRSVSWYQQTPGQGLQFLFEYFSETQRNKGNFPGRFSGRQFSNSRSEMNVSTLELGDSALYLCASSLAGIYEQYFGPGTRLTVT.

J is TRBJ1-4 and V is TRBV29-1; the D is unclear. Germline assignment: CDR1 SQVTM and CDR2 ANQGSEA. The CDR3 has 14 amino acids. Between the trimmed V and J ends, which lost 7 bases and 0 bases, there was a span of 12 bases. CDR3 residues: CSAGRAATNEKLFF. The CDR3 DNA is TGCAGCGCCGGGCGGGCGGCAACTAATGAAAAACTGTTTTTT.

The chain links TRBV3-1 (or the pseudogene TRBV3-2) to TRBJ1-1, with D unresolved. CDR1 is LGHDT, CDR2 YNNKEL, per germline (reference sequence). The CDR3 has 12 amino acids. Trimming stripped 5 bases from V and 3 bases from J, with 7 bases between. In DNA, the CDR3 is TGTGCCAGCAGCTGGACGGACACTGAAGCTTTCTTT. This encodes CASSWTDTEAFF.

Only one count was recorded for this clone. The J gene is TRBJ2-7, the V gene TRBV5-1, with 9 bases fitting TRBD2. With V trimmed by 7 bases and J by 2 bases, 4 bases remained unmatched. The germline V gene has CDR1 SGHRS and CDR2 YFSETQ. The CDR3 covers 13 residues. The CDR3 nucleotides read TGCGCCAGCGGGTCTAGCGGGGCCTACGAGCAGTACTTC. Amino acid sequence: CASGSSGAYEQYF.

The chain recombines TRBV18 with TRBJ2-2; TRBD2 aligns across 13 bases. Germline CDR1 reads KGHSH; CDR2 reads LQKENI. This CDR3 is built from 19 residues. V was pared by 6 bases and J by 1 base, with 11 bases of the junction left unmatched. CDR3: CASSATGTSGMVNTGELFF. The CDR3 DNA is TGTGCCAGCTCTGCCACCGGGACTAGCGGGATGGTGAACACCGGGGAGCTGTTTTTT. Full variable domain (missing parts from reference TRBV18 and TRBJ2-2): NAGVMQNPRHLVRRRGQEARLRCSPMKGHSHVYWYRQLPEEGLKFMVYLQKENIIDESGMPKERFSAEFPKEGPSILRIQQVVRGDSAAYFCASSATGTSGMVNTGELFFGEGSRLTVL.

This rearrangement joins TRBV12-1 to TRBJ2-5; the table calls TRBD2, which could not be checked here. TRBV12-1 is a pseudogene. The CDR3 contains 17 residues. The CDR3 nucleotides read TGTGCCAGCAGCTTTGTTGGGGTGGGACTGGCCCAAGAGACCCAGTACTTC. Translated, it gives CASSFVGVGLAQETQYF.

The genes are TRBV4-3 and TRBJ2-7, with D tentatively TRBD2 (5 bases). Between the trimmed V and J ends, which lost 4 bases and 0 bases, there was a span of 22 bases. Germline loops: CDR1 LGHNA, CDR2 YSLEER. The CDR3 contains 18 residues. The CDR3 region is CASSPGIFRGPNSYEQYF. As DNA, the CDR3 is TGCGCCAGCAGCCCCGGGATCTTCCGGGGTCCTAACTCCTACGAGCAGTACTTC.

J is TRBJ1-5 and V is TRBV4-1; D gene unclear. Trimming cost V 0 bases and J 4 bases, with 10 bases left between them. CDR1 and CDR2 (germline): MGHRA, YSYEKL. The CDR3 totals 15 residues. The CDR3 reads CASSQEGSGNQPQHF. Written as DNA, the CDR3 is TGCGCCAGCAGCCAAGAAGGGTCGGGGAATCAGCCCCAGCATTTT.

The genes are TRBV28 and TRBJ1-3; a possible D gene is TRBD1 (6 bases). The CDR3 covers 16 residues. The V gene lost 6 bases and the J gene lost 0 bases, with 15 bases spanning the gap. CDR1 and CDR2 from the germline V gene are MDHEN and SYDVKM. CDR3 residues: CASSSDSLDSGNTIYF. The CDR3 region has the DNA TGTGCCAGCAGCTCGGACAGTCTTGACTCTGGAAACACCATATATTTT. Full variable domain (outside the CDR3, taken from reference TRBV28 and TRBJ1-3): DVKVTQSSRYLVKRTGEKVFLECVQDMDHENMFWYRQDPGLGLRLIYFSYDVKMKEKGDIPEGYSVSREKKERFSLILESASTNQTSMYLCASSSDSLDSGNTIYFGEGSWLTVV.

This clone was seen more than once but under ten times. The chain has TRBV15 and TRBJ1-1; the match to TRBD1 covers 7 bases. The CDR3 contains 14 residues. The junction had 1 base not matched to a gene; V was cut back by 2 bases and J by 1 base. In germline, CDR1 is LNHNV, CDR2 YYDKDF (reference sequence). CDR3: CATSRWTGNTEAFF. The CDR3, as DNA: TGTGCCACCAGCAGATGGACAGGGAACACTGAAGCTTTCTTT.

This clone came up a few times. Within the sample, other DNA sequences also encode this same CDR3. The rearrangement joins TRBV3-1 (or the pseudogene TRBV3-2) to TRBJ2-2; D remains ambiguous. Germline V lookup: CDR1 LGHDT, CDR2 YNNKEL (reference sequence). Trimming removed 4 bases at V and 3 bases at J, with 3 bases between. The CDR3 length is 12 residues. The CDR3 region is CASSPYTGELFF. CDR3 nucleotides: TGTGCCAGCAGCCCGTACACCGGGGAGCTGTTTTTT.

A remark on this clone: It is unclear where the CDR3 begins or ends on the DNA, so no DNA is shown, and the CDR3 is as TCRdb lists it. The chain carries TRBV12-2 and TRBJ2-1; the table gives TRBD1 as D, unverified against the DNA. TRBV12-2 is deemed a pseudogene. Including both end residues, the CDR3 is 18 amino acids long. The CDR3: CASRLFFFWGQGSNEQFF.

This sequence joins TRBV6-2 or TRBV6-3 and TRBJ1-2; TRBD1 agrees at 8 bases. The V gene end was trimmed by 3 bases and the J gene end by 1 base; junction bases not matched to a gene: 13. The germline V gene encodes CDR1 MNHEY and CDR2 SVGEGT. The CDR3 sequence is 18 residues long. CDR3 in DNA: TGTGCCAGCAGTTATGAGGCGGCAGGGGGCAAGTATAACTATGGCTACACCTTC. The encoded protein is CASSYEAAGGKYNYGYTF.

V is TRBV11-2 and J is TRBJ1-5; D is possibly TRBD1 (5 bases). The CDR3 loop spans 13 amino acids. Germline loops: CDR1 SGHAT, CDR2 FQNNGV. Trimming removed 5 bases from V and 6 bases from J, with 11 bases in between. The CDR3, as DNA: TGTGCCAGCAGCCCCGGGGGGGGTCAGCCCCAGCATTTT. It specifies CASSPGGGQPQHF.

The chain combines TRBV12-3 or TRBV12-4 with TRBJ1-1; a possible D gene is TRBD1 (5 bases). With 2 bases removed from V and 10 bases from J, the gap between germline ends came to 14 bases. This CDR3 region has 13 residues. The CDR3 spells CASSLLFGTGAFF. The DNA of the CDR3 is TGTGCCAGCAGTTTATTATTTGGGACGGGAGCTTTCTTT.

This chain links TRBV15 with TRBJ1-2; 7 nucleotides line up with TRBD1. From germline, CDR1 is LNHNV and CDR2 YYDKDF (reference sequence). V lost 1 base, J lost 4 bases, and 15 bases stayed unmatched. This CDR3 is built from 18 residues. CDR3 DNA: TGTGCCACCAGCAGAGGGGACAGCCCAGCCCTTTTGGGCTATGGCTACACCTTC. This sequence encodes CATSRGDSPALLGYGYTF.

CDR3 nucleotides: TGCAGTGCTAGTATGGGTCGGGAGGTCCCCAAAAACATTCAGTACTTC. Protein: CSASMGREVPKNIQYF. The J gene is TRBJ2-4, the V gene TRBV20-1, with 7 nucleotides matching TRBD2. Germline lookup yields CDR1 DFQATT and CDR2 SNEGSKA (reference sequence). The CDR3 length is 16 residues. V lost 3 bases to trimming and J lost 2 bases; unmatched junction nucleotides: 10.

The genes are TRBV6-5 and TRBJ2-5, with 13 positions matching TRBD2. The ends lost 6 bases at V and 3 bases at J; junction bases unmatched: 4. The CDR3 contains 15 residues. Germline V gene data show CDR1 as MNHEY and CDR2 as SVGAGI. The CDR3 sequence is CASRSGLAGEETQYF. The CDR3 bases are TGTGCCAGCAGATCCGGACTAGCGGGGGAAGAGACCCAGTACTTC.

This chain links TRBV7-9 with TRBJ2-5; the D gene is possibly TRBD1 (5 bases). Germline V gene lookup returns CDR1 SEHNR and CDR2 FQNEAQ (reference sequence). This CDR3 comprises 15 residues. V lost 1 base to trimming and J lost 5 bases, with 14 bases between them. CDR3 amino acids: CASSLVQDPQETQYF. The CDR3 coding sequence is TGTGCCAGCAGCTTAGTACAGGACCCGCAGGAGACCCAGTACTTC.

The rearrangement links TRBV19 to TRBJ1-1; 7 nucleotides align to TRBD1. J was trimmed by 2 bases and V by 7 bases; bases with no gene match: 10. The V gene's germline CDR1 is LNHDA and CDR2 SQIVND (reference sequence). The length of the CDR3 is 15 residues. The CDR3 reads CASTSGQTGNTEAFF. Here the CDR3 DNA reads TGTGCCAGTACCTCGGGACAGACAGGCAACACTGAAGCTTTCTTT.

This clone was observed a handful of times. The genes are TRBV5-1 and TRBJ2-1, with TRBD1 matching 9 bases. V trimming: 4 bases; J trimming: 7 bases; junction bases outside the gene matches: 6. Germline V lookup: CDR1 SGHRS, CDR2 YFSETQ. The CDR3 consists of 14 residues. The CDR3 spells CASSMGQGENEQFF. In DNA form, the CDR3 reads TGCGCCAGCAGCATGGGACAGGGAGAAAATGAGCAGTTCTTC. Drawing the rest from reference TRBV5-1 and TRBJ2-1, the complete variable domain is KAGVTQTPRYLIKTRGQQVTLSCSPISGHRSVSWYQQTPGQGLQFLFEYFSETQRNKGNFPGRFSGRQFSNSRSEMNVSTLELGDSALYLCASSMGQGENEQFFGPGTRLTVL.

The gene calls are TRBV5-1 and TRBJ2-3, with 10 bases lining up with TRBD1. V shed 7 bases and J 2 bases; nucleotides not matched to a gene: 4. The CDR3 covers 14 residues. The germline V gene has CDR1 SGHRS and CDR2 YFSETQ. CDR3 protein: CASADRGDTDTQYF. For the CDR3, the DNA is TGCGCCAGCGCGGACAGGGGGGACACAGATACGCAGTATTTT.

The chain's CDR3 is CASSIALAGAYEQYF. The CDR3 region has the DNA TGTGCCAGTAGTATAGCACTAGCGGGAGCTTACGAGCAGTACTTC. The chain joins TRBV19 to TRBJ2-7, with 11 bases aligning to TRBD2. The ends lost 1 base at V and 4 bases at J; junction bases unmatched: 3. CDR1 and CDR2 from the germline V gene are LNHDA and SQIVND (reference sequence). The CDR3 consists of 15 residues.

The chain uses TRBV27 and TRBJ2-7; 8 nucleotides match TRBD1. Germline CDR1 is MNHEY and CDR2 is SMNVEV (reference sequence). With 5 bases clipped from V and 3 bases from J, the junction kept 9 bases outside the gene matches. The length of the CDR3 is 15 residues. The CDR3: CASSRPGQAGYEQYF. CDR3 in DNA: TGTGCCAGCAGTCGACCGGGACAGGCTGGCTACGAGCAGTACTTC.

This clone was counted a single time. The V and J genes are TRBV6-5 and TRBJ1-1, with D possibly being TRBD1 (5 bases). CDR1 is MNHEY and CDR2 is SVGAGI in the germline V gene. This CDR3 region has 12 residues. V lost 6 bases to trimming and J lost 7 bases, with 12 bases between them. For the CDR3, the DNA is TGTGCCAGCAGGGGGCCCGATGGTGAAGCTTTCTTT. This sequence encodes CASRGPDGEAFF.

The V gene is TRBV5-1, the J gene TRBJ2-1, with D possibly matching TRBD2 (6 bases). CDR3 length equals 15 residues. V lost 4 bases and J 0 bases, leaving 11 bases between the germline ends. Germline CDR1 is SGHRS and CDR2 is YFSETQ. CDR3 sequence (DNA): TGCGCCAGCAGCGGGGGACTTTCCTCCTACAATGAGCAGTTCTTC. It codes for CASSGGLSSYNEQFF.